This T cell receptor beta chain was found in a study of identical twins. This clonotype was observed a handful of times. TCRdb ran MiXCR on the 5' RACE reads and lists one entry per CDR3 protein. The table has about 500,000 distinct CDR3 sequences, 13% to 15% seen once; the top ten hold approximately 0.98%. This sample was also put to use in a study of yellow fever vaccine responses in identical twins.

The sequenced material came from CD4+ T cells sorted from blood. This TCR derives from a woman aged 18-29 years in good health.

CDR3 nucleotide sequence: TGTGCCAGCCACCACCCGGGGGGAGGTGGGGACGGGGAGCTGTTTTTT. Amino acids: CASHHPGGGGDGELFF. This sequence joins TRBV10-3 and TRBJ2-2, with 7 bases matching TRBD2. After removal of 10 bases from V and 7 bases from J, the junction contained 18 bases not matched to a gene. This CDR3 region has 16 residues. From germline, CDR1 is ENHRY and CDR2 SYGVKD.